One sample yielded the 6 T cell receptor beta chains listed below, sequenced in a study of cytomegalovirus exposure and HLA in healthy donors. PCR was performed using 60 Vbeta and 13 Jbeta primers. Some clones are missing from TCRdb's copy, which holds only in-frame ones; the method was immunoSEQ multiplex PCR. This sample contains under 200,000 clones. The sample consisted of PBMCs. These receptors all come from a woman between 18 and 30 years old in good health and CMV-seropositive.

The chain uses TRBV18 and TRBJ2-3; D is unclear. From germline, CDR1 is KGHSH and CDR2 LQKENI. V lost 5 bases, J lost 0 bases, and 12 bases lay in between. This CDR3 contains 15 residues. The CDR3 reads CASSVLSPSTDTQYF. The CDR3 DNA reads as TGTGCCAGCTCAGTACTAAGCCCTAGCACAGATACGCAGTATTTT.

The chain couples TRBV2 to TRBJ2-3; TRBD1 matches at 9 bases. The V gene's germline CDR1 is SNHLY and CDR2 FYNNEI. V gave up 6 bases and J gave up 3 bases; unmatched junction bases: 4. CDR3 length: 14 residues. The CDR3 sequence: CASRPGQGTDTQYF. The CDR3 coding sequence is TGTGCCAGCAGGCCCGGACAGGGGACAGATACGCAGTATTTT.

The chain couples TRBV7-2 to TRBJ2-5, with D perhaps TRBD2 (6 bases). Per the germline V gene, CDR1 is SGHTA and CDR2 is FQGNSA. V lost 5 bases, J lost 3 bases, and 16 bases lay in between. CDR3 size: 15 residues. CDR3 sequence (DNA): TGTGCCAGCAGCAGAGGCGGGAAAGGGGAAGAGACCCAGTACTTC. This codes for CASSRGGKGEETQYF.

The V and J genes are TRBV5-1 and TRBJ2-2, with 10 bases that match TRBD1. Germline trimming cut 2 bases from V and 5 bases from J; bases unmatched to any gene: 3. CDR1 and CDR2 (germline): SGHRS, YFSETQ. This CDR3 is built from 15 residues. CDR3 region: CASSFAGQGTGELFF. DNA for the CDR3: TGCGCCAGCAGCTTCGCGGGACAGGGGACCGGGGAGCTGTTTTTT.

This chain uses TRBV2 with TRBJ2-1; TRBD2 agrees at 13 bases. J gave up 9 bases and V 2 bases, and 4 bases lay outside the gene matches. Germline CDR1 and CDR2: SNHLY and FYNNEI. The CDR3 extends over 15 amino acids. The CDR3 is CASSETSGRVGEQFF. The CDR3 nucleotides are TGTGCCAGCAGTGAAACTAGCGGGAGGGTTGGTGAGCAGTTCTTC. Full variable domain (rest looked up from reference TRBV2 and TRBJ2-1): EPEVTQTPSHQVTQMGQEVILRCVPISNHLYFYWYRQILGQKVEFLVSFYNNEISEKSEIFDDQFSVERPDGSNFTLKIRSTKLEDSAMYFCASSETSGRVGEQFFGPGTRLTVL.

The rearrangement joins TRBV4-2 to TRBJ1-2; perhaps TRBD1 as D (6 bases). Between the trimmed V and J ends, which lost 0 bases and 4 bases, there was a span of 12 bases. This CDR3 is 15 amino acids long. Germline V gene lookup returns CDR1 LGHNA and CDR2 YNFKEQ. In nucleotides, the CDR3 is TGTGCCAGCAGCCAAGATTTAAGGGGGATCTATGGCTACACCTTC. This gives the protein CASSQDLRGIYGYTF.